These T cell receptor beta chains were read from a single sample in a study of T cells in Graves' hyperthyroidism and ophthalmopathy. TCRdb processed the multiplex PCR reads anew with MiXCR; each CDR3 protein has one entry. The sample consists of around 580,000 distinct CDR3 sequences, approximately 15% of them appearing once. Sequenced sample: blood. Every receptor here comes from a woman aged 18-29 years with Graves' hyperthyroidism. CDR3s include the opening cysteine and the closing phenylalanine or tryptophan. The order of the fields is D gene, J gene, V gene, clone size, CDR3 DNA, CDR3 protein. The D gene is left open where the match is weak. Rows may omit the clone size; those that give it use once, few, many or a size class.

>TRBD1|TRBJ2-1|TRBV18|many
TGTGCCAGCTCACCAATATTCACCGGGACAGGGGGACTCAATGAGCAGTTCTTC
CASSPIFTGTGGLNEQFF
>TRBD1|TRBJ1-2|TRBV20-1|NA
TGCAGTGCTAGGATCTCGGGACAGGGGTTCTATGGCTACACCTTC
CSARISGQGFYGYTF
>TRBD2|TRBJ2-2|TRBV7-2|NA
TGTGCCAGCAGACTAATGCTAGCGGCGAACACCGGGGAGCTGTTTTTT
CASRLMLAANTGELFF
>NA|TRBJ1-1|TRBV5-1|many
TGCGCCAGCAGCTCCTACGACAGCACTGAAGCTTTCTTT
CASSSYDSTEAFF
>NA|TRBJ2-5|TRBV7-9|many
TGTGCCAGCGGGCAGGGTCGAGAGACCCAGTACTTC
CASGQGRETQYF
>NA|TRBJ1-1|TRBV25-1|few
TGTGCCAGCAGTGAATATGGGGGTGTAGGGAACACTGAAGCTTTCTTT
CASSEYGGVGNTEAFF
>TRBD1|TRBJ1-1|TRBV7-9|NA
TGTGCCAGCAGTCCACCGGACAGGGGGCTGATAACTGAAGCTTTCTTT
CASSPPDRGLITEAFF
>NA|TRBJ2-1|TRBV16|many
TGTGCCAGCAGCCAATCCGGGTGGGAGGTCATTGAGCAGTTCTTC
CASSQSGWEVIEQFF
>TRBD1|TRBJ2-5|TRBV27|few
TGTGCCAGCAGTTCCTACCGGGACAGGAGGGAGACCCAGTACTTC
CASSSYRDRRETQYF
>NA|TRBJ1-1|TRBV2|many
TGTGCCAGCAGTGGAACCGGGTTCCGGTTGAACACTGAAGCTTTCTTT
CASSGTGFRLNTEAFF
>NA|TRBJ2-3|TRBV20-1|many
TGCAGTCAACTCTCAGCGGCATCGAGCACAGATACGCAGTATTTT
CSQLSAASSTDTQYF
>NA|TRBJ2-1|TRBV19|many
TGTGCCAGTAGTATAAACAGATACAATGAGCAGTTCTTC
CASSINRYNEQFF
>TRBD1|TRBJ1-5|TRBV29-1|many
TGCAGTGCAGGACAGGGTCTTAACCAGCCCCAGCATTTT
CSAGQGLNQPQHF
>TRBD2|TRBJ2-3|TRBV7-6|few
TGTGCCAGCAGCTTAGGGGGGGCGGGGGGAACAGATACGCAGTATTTT
CASSLGGAGGTDTQYF
>NA|TRBJ2-7|TRBV6-5|NA
TGTGCCAGCAGTTACAGCTCGGGCGAGCAGTACTTC
CASSYSSGEQYF
>TRBD1|TRBJ1-2|TRBV19|few
TGTGCCAGTAGTTCAAACAGGGGAGTCTATGGCTACACCTTC
CASSSNRGVYGYTF
>TRBD1|TRBJ1-3|TRBV7-3|many
TGTGCCAGCAGCTCGGGACAGGAGCCTGGAAACACCATATATTTT
CASSSGQEPGNTIYF
>TRBD1|TRBJ2-2|TRBV4-3|NA
TGCGCCAGCAGCCGAGGGACAGGGGACACCGGGGAGCTGTTTTTT
CASSRGTGDTGELFF
>TRBD2|TRBJ2-5|TRBV7-2|NA
TGTGCCAGCAGCCCACCCTGGCCCGGACTAGCGGGGGCAGAGACCCAGTACTTC
CASSPPWPGLAGAETQYF
>TRBD2|TRBJ2-5|TRBV20-1|NA
TGCAGTGTTATCGCGGGGGGGCCCGCGGAGACCCAGTACTTC
CSVIAGGPAETQYF
>NA|TRBJ1-1|TRBV6-1|NA
TGTGCCAGCAGGCGGTTCATGAACACTGAAGCTTTCTTT
CASRRFMNTEAFF
>NA|TRBJ2-7|TRBV2|many
TGTGCCACCCTATACCAGACCGGGCCTTCCTACGAGCAGTACTTC
CATLYQTGPSYEQYF
>NA|TRBJ1-4|TRBV7-2|few
TGTGCCAGCAGCCCGTTAGGACAGCCAAATGAAAAACTGTTTTTT
CASSPLGQPNEKLFF
>NA|TRBJ2-7|TRBV2|many
TGTGCCAGCATGGCCCCAGGGATTAGCGAGCAGTACTTC
CASMAPGISEQYF
>NA|TRBJ1-2|TRBV10-3|NA
TGTGCCACCAGCGGGGTAATGGTGGCCGTCTATGGCTACACCTTC
CATSGVMVAVYGYTF
>TRBD1|TRBJ2-7|TRBV4-1|NA
TGCGCCAGCAGCCAAGGGCCTGGGACAGGCGCCTCCTACGAGCAGTACTTC
CASSQGPGTGASYEQYF
>NA|TRBJ2-7|TRBV7-2|many
TGTGCCAGCAGCTTAGGGGCCACTAGTTCCTACGAGCAGTACTTC
CASSLGATSSYEQYF
>NA|TRBJ2-1|TRBV6-4|many
TGTGCCAGCAGCCGGGACGAAAACAATGAGCAGTTCTTC
CASSRDENNEQFF
>NA|TRBJ2-7|TRBV18|few
TGTGCCAGCACCCTGGGGACTGGTTCCTACGAGCAGTACTTC
CASTLGTGSYEQYF
>NA|TRBJ2-7|TRBV7-2|many
TGTGCCAGCAGCTTAGGCGTGGGGGCGAACGAGCAGTACTTC
CASSLGVGANEQYF
>NA|TRBJ1-1|TRBV3-1|NA
TGTGCCAGCAGCCCTGGGGGGAGGGCTAATCGCGCTGAAGCTTTCTTT
CASSPGGRANRAEAFF
>NA|TRBJ2-1|TRBV6-5|NA
TGTGCCAGCAGTTACTCGAACCCAGATGAGCAGTTCTTC
CASSYSNPDEQFF
>TRBD2|TRBJ2-1|TRBV20-1|NA
TGCAGTGCTAGTGTCGGGCGGGGGTCCTACAATGAGCAGTTCTTC
CSASVGRGSYNEQFF
>TRBD1|TRBJ1-3|TRBV29-1|few
TGCAGCGTCCGACAGGGGAAAGGAAACACCATATATTTT
CSVRQGKGNTIYF
>NA|TRBJ1-5|TRBV7-9|NA
TGTGCCAGCAGCCCTACAGCCAATCAGCCCCAGCATTTT
CASSPTANQPQHF
>NA|TRBJ2-7|TRBV2|many
TGTGCCAGCAGTGACTTCGTGACCCTGACGGGGCAGTACTTC
CASSDFVTLTGQYF
>TRBD1|TRBJ2-5|TRBV6-2/TRBV6-3|NA
TGTGCCAGCAAAACAGGGGGCCAGGGCCAAGAGACCCAGTACTTC
CASKTGGQGQETQYF
>NA|TRBJ1-2|TRBV15|few
TGTGCCACCACCACAACAACAGGGAACTATGGCTACACCTTC
CATTTTTGNYGYTF
>TRBD2|TRBJ2-5|TRBV29-1|few
TGCAGCTCTGGGGCTAGCGGGAGAGAGACCCAGTACTTC
CSSGASGRETQYF
>NA|TRBJ1-4|TRBV14|few
TGTGCCAGCAGCCACCGGGACATTGCAACTAATGAAAAACTGTTTTTT
CASSHRDIATNEKLFF
>TRBD2|TRBJ2-5|TRBV11-3|many
TGTGCCAGCAGCTTAGGTCGTATGCGGGGGGGCTTGGAGACCCAGTACTTC
CASSLGRMRGGLETQYF
>TRBD1|TRBJ1-2|TRBV12-3/TRBV12-4|NA
TGTGCCAGCAGAGGACAGGGGGCGGCTAACTATGGCTACACCTTC
CASRGQGAANYGYTF
>NA|TRBJ2-7|TRBV7-9|many
TGTGCCAGCAGCTCGGACGGGGGCTGGTACGAGCAGTACTTC
CASSSDGGWYEQYF
>NA|TRBJ2-1|TRBV20-1|NA
TGCAGTGCTCCCCGGCCCACGCAGGGCTCCTACAATGAGCAGTTCTTC
CSAPRPTQGSYNEQFF
>NA|TRBJ1-1|TRBV12-3/TRBV12-4|NA
TGTGCCAGCAGTTATTTCGAGTCGGGGCGAGACACTGAAGCTTTCTTT
CASSYFESGRDTEAFF
>NA|TRBJ2-3|TRBV6-4|NA
TGTGCCAGCAGTTACGGGGGGCTGGAAACAGGTACGCAGTATTTT
CASSYGGLETGTQYF
>NA|TRBJ2-3|TRBV18|few
TGTGCCAGCTCACCACCGTGGGAAGATACGCAGTATTTT
CASSPPWEDTQYF
>NA|TRBJ1-1|TRBV5-1|NA
TGCGCCAGCAGCTTTGGCGGGGAGAACACTGAAGCTTTCTTT
CASSFGGENTEAFF
>TRBD1|TRBJ2-7|TRBV20-1|NA
TGCAGTGCCCCGGACAGGGGGCTTCCCTACGAGCAGTACTTC
CSAPDRGLPYEQYF
>NA|TRBJ1-1|TRBV24-1|many
TGTGCCATCGTCCGAGGGAACACTGAAGCTTTCTTT
CAIVRGNTEAFF